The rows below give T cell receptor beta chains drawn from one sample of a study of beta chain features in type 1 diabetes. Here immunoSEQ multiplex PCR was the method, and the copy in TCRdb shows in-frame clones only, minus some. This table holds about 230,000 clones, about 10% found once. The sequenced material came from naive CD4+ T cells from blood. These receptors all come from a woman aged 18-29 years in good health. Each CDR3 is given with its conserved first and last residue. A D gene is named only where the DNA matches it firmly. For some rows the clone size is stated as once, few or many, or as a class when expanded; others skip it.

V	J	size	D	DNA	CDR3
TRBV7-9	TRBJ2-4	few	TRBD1	TGTGCCAGCAGCGATCCTCCGGGACAGGGGGCCAAAAACATTCAGTACTTC	CASSDPPGQGAKNIQYF
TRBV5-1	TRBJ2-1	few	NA	TGCGCCAGCAGCTTGCAGGGTCCCCTCGACACTGAGCAGTTCTTC	CASSLQGPLDTEQFF
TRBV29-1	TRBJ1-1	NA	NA	TGCAGCGTAGCTGCCACCTTGAACACTGAAGCTTTCTTT	CSVAATLNTEAFF
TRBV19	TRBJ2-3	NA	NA	TGTGCCAGTAGTGCTTACGGGGGAAGTGGAGATACGCAGTATTTT	CASSAYGGSGDTQYF
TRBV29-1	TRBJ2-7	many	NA	TGCAGCGTTCATAGCGTATCCGAGCAGTACTTC	CSVHSVSEQYF
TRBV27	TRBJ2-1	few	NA	TGTGCCAGCAGCTTCACTCGACTTGGAACGGACTACAATGAGCAGTTCTTC	CASSFTRLGTDYNEQFF
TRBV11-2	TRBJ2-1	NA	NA	TGTGCCAGCAGCTTAGGTAGCGGCAATGAGCAGTTCTTC	CASSLGSGNEQFF
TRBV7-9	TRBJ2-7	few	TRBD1	TGTGCCAGCAGCCACAGGGGACCCTACGAGCAGTACTTC	CASSHRGPYEQYF
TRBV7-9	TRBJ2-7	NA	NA	TGTGCCAGCAGCTTAGAGGGAGCAATATATTACGAGCAGTACTTC	CASSLEGAIYYEQYF
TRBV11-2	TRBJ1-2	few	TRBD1	TGTGCCAGCAGCTTAGTTGGGCGCGGCAGGGGGGCCGGGGGCTACACCTTC	CASSLVGRGRGAGGYTF
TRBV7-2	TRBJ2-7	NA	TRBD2	TGTGCCAGCAGCCCCCCTGGGACTAGTGGCGAGCAGTACTTC	CASSPPGTSGEQYF
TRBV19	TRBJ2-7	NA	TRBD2	TGTGCCAGTAGTATAGTAAGCGGGAGCTCCTACGAGCAGTACTTC	CASSIVSGSSYEQYF
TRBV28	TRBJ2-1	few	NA	TGTGCCAGCAGTGCACAGGAAGGGCAGTTCTTC	CASSAQEGQFF
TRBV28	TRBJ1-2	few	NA	TGTGCCAGCAGTCTTGGAAACAGGGACCTAGGGGGCTACACCTTC	CASSLGNRDLGGYTF
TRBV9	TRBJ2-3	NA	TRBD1	TGTGCCAGCAGCTTTACGGGACAGGGGACAGATACGCAGTATTTT	CASSFTGQGTDTQYF
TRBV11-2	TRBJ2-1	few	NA	TGTGCCAGCAGCTTAGTCTCCTCCTACAATGAGCAGTTCTTC	CASSLVSSYNEQFF
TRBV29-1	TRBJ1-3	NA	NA	TGCAGCGTTGTAGACAGCTCTGGAAACACCATATATTTT	CSVVDSSGNTIYF
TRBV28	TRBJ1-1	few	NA	TGTGCCAGCAGTAACAGGGTGATGAACACTGAAGCTTTCTTT	CASSNRVMNTEAFF
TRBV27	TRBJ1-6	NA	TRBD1	TGTGCCAGCAGTTTATTGAGGGACAGTACTAATTCACCCCTCCACTTT	CASSLLRDSTNSPLHF
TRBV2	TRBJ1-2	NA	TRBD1	TGTGCCAGCGCCACAGACAGGGTATCAGGCGGCTACACCTTC	CASATDRVSGGYTF
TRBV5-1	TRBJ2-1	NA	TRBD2	TGCGCCAGCAGCTTACCCGGGACTAGCGGGTTAAATGAGCAGTTCTTC	CASSLPGTSGLNEQFF
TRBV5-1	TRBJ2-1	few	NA	TGCGCCAGCAGCGGCACAGTGTCCTACAATGAGCAGTTCTTC	CASSGTVSYNEQFF
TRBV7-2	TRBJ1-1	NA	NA	TGTGCCAGCAGCTTAAGAGGCGTAGGGGGAGATGGCACTGAAGCTTTCTTT	CASSLRGVGGDGTEAFF
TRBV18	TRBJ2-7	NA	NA	TGTGCCAGCTCACCATCCGGGGTCCCTTCCGAGCAGTACTTC	CASSPSGVPSEQYF
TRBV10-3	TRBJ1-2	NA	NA	TGTGCCATCAGTGAGTCGGGCAGGGAAGGCGATGGCTACACCTTC	CAISESGREGDGYTF
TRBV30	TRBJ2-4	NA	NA	TGTGCCTGGAGTGTAAAAAACGGGTTGGGTAATCAGTACTTC	CAWSVKNGLGNQYF
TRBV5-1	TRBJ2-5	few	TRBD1	TGCGCCAGCAGCCCCGCCGGGACAGACTCTCTGGGGTTACAAGAGACCCAGTACTTC	CASSPAGTDSLGLQETQYF
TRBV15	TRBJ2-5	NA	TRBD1	TGTGCCACCAGCAGGGGGGACAGGGAAGAGACCCAGTACTTC	CATSRGDREETQYF